This note documents a single T cell receptor (beta chain) sequence. The clone's antigen remains unknown. The input lacks base qualities; no much larger clone sits a single base away. The source of the sample is a study of blood T cell repertoires in COVID-19 (dated by TCRdb to the early 2020s). Some background on the complete study: Collaborator samples came from the United States, Italy and Spain and covered acute and convalescent phases of COVID-19. The prospective study material was composed of cDNA or gDNA derived from T cells, B-cell-depleted T cells, or PBMCs. Subjects who had been exposed to COVID-19, were actively infected with it, or had recovered from it provided the deeply sampled blood TCRbeta repertoires that made up the dataset. A freely available public database, intended as a resource for researchers studying the immune response to SARS-CoV-2, is where the repertoires were released. The samples were drawn from the first 160 participants of the ongoing ImmuneRACE study and from over a thousand subjects provided by 6 global collaborators. Sample metadata almost always included a de-identified subject ID, COVID-19 status, age in years and sex. Where available, HLA class I and class II types were obtained from metadata supplied by the sample provider rather than from assay-based typing.

Points the paper makes about the study in general: How much clinical and demographic metadata was included differed by source and by participant, and the metadata was provided uncurated.

The germline V gene specifies SGHVS as CDR1 and FQNEAQ as CDR2. Including cysteine and phenylalanine, the CDR3 has 13 amino acids. The sequence is cut down to CDR3 DNA, 39 bases in frame from base 1. At the junction V is shortened by 10 bases and J by 6 bases; bases outside the gene matches: 9. Participants in the prospective study were aged about 18 to 95 years, lived in about two dozen United States geographic areas, and enrolled through a virtual design. To assign participants to cohorts, the prospective study relied on clinical history that participants themselves reported in a screening survey and a study questionnaire. Recovered participants in ImmuneRACE Cohort 3 were defined as having two consecutive negative NP/OP PCR tests, clearance from a healthcare professional, or resolution of symptoms. Each participant in the prospective study had whole blood, serum and a nasopharyngeal or oropharyngeal swab collected by mobile phlebotomists. Additional blood draws and questionnaires over a 2-month period could optionally be provided by prospective study participants. Prospective study blood samples were shipped either frozen or at room temperature before DNA extraction.

TCRbeta CDR3 regions were amplified from genomic DNA using the immunoSEQ Assay, a bias-controlled multiplex PCR. The paper's data handling went like this. Nucleated cell counts per sample were estimated from amplification of reference gene primers within the assay. Sequence reads were collapsed and filtered to measure the absolute abundance of every unique TCRbeta CDR3 rearrangement. Productive Simpson clonality was computed per sample as the square root of Simpson's diversity index over productive rearrangements. TCRdb stores this immuneACCESS table with in-frame sequences only. Part of the clones is absent; in the studies checked, under half of the shortfall reflects unresolved V genes, and no reason is known for the rest. V and J calls and clone size are copied from that table; D and trimming were computed from the DNA. The sample data list 310,000 or so clones, and 70% to 90% of these were observed just once. Of the sample, over 9% is held by the ten largest clones.

The sequence is built from TRBV7-8 and TRBJ2-3; 8 junctional bases match TRBD2. This sequence was found in a woman between 40 and 55 years old who had recovered from COVID-19. Material: PBMCs or T cells enriched from blood (not recorded which). The CDR3 in this case is CATGGDNWDTQYF. The DNA sequence is as follows: TGTGCCACCGGGGGGGACAATTGGGATACGCAGTATTTT.